A selection of T cell receptor beta chains follows, all from one sample in a study of cytomegalovirus exposure and HLA in healthy donors. Measured with immunoSEQ multiplex PCR; TCRdb has only the in-frame clones, and not every one. The sample lists some 150,000 clones; 55% to 70% were seen once. Specimen: PBMCs. These receptors originate from an older woman in good health and CMV-seropositive. Both conserved end residues are part of each CDR3. The D gene is left open where the match is weak. A row's size may be missing; if present it is once, few, many or a size class.

j_call v_call d_call clone_size cdr3_aa cdr3_nt
TRBJ1-1 TRBV13 - few CASSSDTEAFF TGTGCCAGCAGCTCGGACACTGAAGCTTTCTTT
TRBJ2-2 TRBV9 TRBD2 - CASSVGSGANTGELFF TGTGCCAGCAGCGTAGGAAGCGGGGCTAACACCGGGGAGCTGTTTTTT
TRBJ2-7 TRBV28 TRBD1 few CASIKTGVGNEQYF TGTGCCAGCATCAAGACAGGGGTCGGTAACGAGCAGTACTTC
TRBJ2-3 TRBV7-3 TRBD2 - CASSLGLAFTDTQYF TGTGCCAGCAGCTTAGGACTAGCCTTCACAGATACGCAGTATTTT
TRBJ2-5 TRBV25-1 TRBD2 - CASSDGREKRETQYF TGTGCCAGCAGTGACGGGCGGGAGAAGAGAGAGACCCAGTACTTC
TRBJ1-4 TRBV7-2 TRBD1 once CASSLSGTANEKLFF TGTGCCAGCAGCTTGTCCGGGACAGCGAATGAAAAACTGTTTTTT
TRBJ2-3 TRBV2 - few CASRPPAGAKGTDTQYF TGTGCCAGCAGACCCCCCGCAGGGGCCAAGGGGACAGATACGCAGTATTTT
TRBJ2-1 TRBV19 - once CASSIPRGGTNEQFF TGTGCCAGTAGTATCCCCCGGGGCGGGACTAATGAGCAGTTCTTC
TRBJ2-5 TRBV30 - once CAWSRGLMTQYF TGTGCCTGGAGCCGGGGACTTATGACCCAGTACTTC
TRBJ2-7 TRBV27 TRBD1 - CASRPRQGAHEQYF TGTGCCAGCAGACCCCGCCAGGGGGCCCACGAGCAGTACTTC
TRBJ1-1 TRBV7-8 TRBD1 - CASSLTGGDTEAFF TGTGCCAGCAGCCTGACAGGGGGTGACACTGAAGCTTTCTTT
TRBJ2-3 TRBV19 - few CASSIFGSTDTQYF TGTGCCAGTAGTATTTTCGGGAGTACAGATACGCAGTATTTT
TRBJ2-7 TRBV7-9 - few CASSDFRSYEQYF TGTGCCAGCAGCGACTTTAGGTCCTACGAGCAGTACTTC
TRBJ1-4 TRBV27 - - CASSLSFNEKLFF TGTGCCAGCAGTTTGAGCTTTAATGAAAAACTGTTTTTT
TRBJ2-5 TRBV11-2 TRBD1 - CASSPGDRGWETQYF TGTGCCAGCAGCCCTGGAGACAGGGGATGGGAGACCCAGTACTTC
TRBJ2-7 TRBV30 - - CAWRRLPETYEQYF TGTGCCTGGAGACGCCTACCGGAGACCTACGAGCAGTACTTC
TRBJ2-1 TRBV19 TRBD2 - CASSPVMGSGNSYNEQFF TGTGCCAGTAGCCCTGTTATGGGTAGCGGGAACTCCTACAATGAGCAGTTCTTC
TRBJ2-7 TRBV6-5 TRBD1 - CASSFNRGSYEQYF TGTGCCAGCAGTTTCAACAGGGGCTCCTACGAGCAGTACTTC
TRBJ1-3 TRBV15 - - CATSRDRIGNTIYF TGTGCCACCAGCAGAGACAGAATAGGAAACACCATATATTTT
TRBJ2-1 TRBV25-1 TRBD1 - CASSPTGGLREQFF TGTGCCAGCAGTCCGACAGGGGGTCTTCGTGAGCAGTTCTTC
TRBJ2-3 TRBV19 TRBD2 - CAVGGTSRTDTQYF TGTGCAGTAGGCGGGACTAGCAGAACAGATACGCAGTATTTT
TRBJ2-7 TRBV5-6 TRBD1 once CASSLGQTNYEQYF TGTGCCAGCAGCCTGGGACAGACAAACTACGAGCAGTACTTC
TRBJ1-1 TRBV10-3 - - CAISESGGRLGYTEAFF TGTGCCATCAGTGAGTCGGGTGGGAGATTAGGATACACTGAAGCTTTCTTT
TRBJ2-3 TRBV7-9 - - CASSLRDTDTQYF TGTGCCAGCAGCTTACGGGATACAGATACGCAGTATTTT
TRBJ1-1 TRBV28 - - CASSSPGTRAEAFF TGTGCCAGCAGTTCGCCAGGTACCCGAGCTGAAGCTTTCTTT
TRBJ2-7 TRBV2 TRBD1 - CASSARDRDYEQYF TGTGCCAGCAGTGCCCGGGACAGGGACTACGAGCAGTACTTC
TRBJ2-7 TRBV30 - once CAWSVGGQQYF TGTGCCTGGAGTGTAGGAGGGCAACAGTACTTC
TRBJ2-3 TRBV28 TRBD2 few CASSLAGAADTQYF TGTGCCAGCAGCTTAGCGGGAGCTGCAGATACGCAGTATTTT
TRBJ2-2 TRBV11-1 TRBD1 - CASSPSQGQGFTGELFF TGTGCCAGCAGCCCCTCGCAGGGACAGGGATTCACCGGGGAGCTGTTTTTT
TRBJ1-5 TRBV5-1 - - CASSLDTTRNQPQHF TGCGCCAGCAGCCTTGACACCACCCGCAATCAGCCCCAGCATTTT
TRBJ2-1 TRBV27 TRBD1 few CASSATGFIPNEQFF TGTGCCAGCAGTGCGACAGGGTTCATCCCCAATGAGCAGTTCTTC